This T cell receptor (beta chain) was observed in a study of PD-1 blockade in classical Hodgkin lymphoma. Whole-study context: Patients were administered nivolumab (3 mg/kg intravenously) every 2 weeks.

On this clone: Its antigen is undetermined.

Time point meaning: cycle 4 day 1 (C4D1), after less than 7 weeks of nivolumab. Each patient experienced a relapse that followed autologous stem cell transplantation, and brentuximab vedotin exposure varied. Findings and limits, study-wide: Patients were excluded if nivolumab began under 1 year after ASCT (the autologous transplant).

Produced via immunoSEQ multiplex PCR; TCRdb's table is partial and in-frame only. The sample includes roughly 96,000 clones, just over 90% of them seen just once. V gave up 4 bases and J gave up 6 bases; unmatched junction bases: 6. The length of the CDR3 is 14 residues. In germline, CDR1 is SGHRS, CDR2 YFSETQ. The V gene is TRBV5-1, the J gene TRBJ1-4; TRBD1 matches 7 bases. The source of this sequence is a human donor with classical Hodgkin lymphoma. Sequencing was performed on peripheral blood mononuclear cells (PBMCs), taken before the fourth cycle of nivolumab. DNA for the CDR3: TGCGCCAGCAGCCCCGGGACAGTAGATGAAAAACTGTTTTTT. It specifies CASSPGTVDEKLFF.